The 11 T cell receptor beta chains below all came from one sample that was sequenced in a study of cytomegalovirus exposure and HLA in healthy donors. Researchers ran the PCR with 60 Vbeta and 13 Jbeta primers. The method was immunoSEQ multiplex PCR; TCRdb's version includes in-frame clones alone and lacks a portion of them. The table lists about 140,000 clones, roughly 73% of them singletons, with over 1% in the top ten. The sequenced sample consisted of PBMCs. The receptors derive from a woman between 40 and 55 years old in good health and CMV-seronegative.

The rearrangement links TRBV6-5 to TRBJ2-1; unclear D gene. This CDR3 comprises 11 residues. Germline V lookup: CDR1 MNHEY, CDR2 SVGAGI. The V gene lost 7 bases and the J gene lost 5 bases, with 6 bases spanning the gap. The CDR3 protein is CASIKNNEQFF. DNA of the CDR3: TGTGCCAGCATTAAAAACAATGAGCAGTTCTTC.

The genes are TRBV18 and TRBJ1-2, with 10 bases lining up with TRBD1. CDR1 and CDR2 (germline): KGHSH, LQKENI. Germline trimming cut 5 bases from V and 0 bases from J; bases unmatched to any gene: 6. This CDR3 spans 16 amino acids. CDR3 region: CASSSGQGTSNYGYTF. The CDR3 nucleotides are TGTGCCAGCTCATCGGGACAGGGGACCTCTAACTATGGCTACACCTTC.

The chain links TRBV6-6 to TRBJ1-5; 7 bases line up with TRBD1. The CDR3 covers 16 residues. Germline-derived CDR1 and CDR2 are MNHNY and SVGAGI (reference sequence). The J segment lost 1 base and the V segment lost 2 bases, leaving 5 bases of the junction unmatched. CDR3 region: CASSYGQALSNQPQHF. For the CDR3, the DNA is TGTGCCAGCAGTTACGGACAGGCCCTAAGCAATCAGCCCCAGCATTTT.

This chain uses TRBV6-1 with TRBJ2-7; 8 bases agree with TRBD1. CDR1 MNHNS and CDR2 SASEGT come from the germline V gene. Trimming at V came to 5 bases and at J to 3 bases, leaving 9 bases not matched to a gene. This CDR3 spans 15 amino acids. CDR3 sequence: CASSRNLDRDYEQYF. CDR3 coding DNA: TGTGCCAGCAGTCGAAATCTGGACAGGGACTACGAGCAGTACTTC.

This clone has just a few counts. The V and J genes are TRBV13 and TRBJ1-4; D uncertain. Germline V CDR1 and CDR2: PRHDT, FYEKMQ (reference sequence). Trimming stripped 3 bases from V and 6 bases from J, with 14 bases between. The CDR3 length is 15 residues. DNA for the CDR3: TGTGCCAGCAGCTTCGAACAAAGTGTCCATGAAAAACTGTTTTTT. It yields the protein CASSFEQSVHEKLFF.

This clone has more than one count but fewer than ten. J is TRBJ1-5 and V is TRBV2, with 7 bases matching TRBD1. The CDR3 runs to 19 residues. Looked up from germline, CDR1 is SNHLY and CDR2 is FYNNEI. After removal of 4 bases from V and 7 bases from J, the junction contained 22 bases not matched to a gene. The CDR3 DNA reads as TGTGCCAGCAGTGGGGGCCCCTATGCCAGACAGGGAAGTAACCAGCCCCAGCATTTT. It is translated as CASSGGPYARQGSNQPQHF.

The gene calls are TRBV7-8 and TRBJ2-7; 8 nucleotides agree with TRBD1. From germline, CDR1 is SGHVS and CDR2 FQNEAQ. V dropped 5 bases and J dropped 6; count of bases not matched to a gene: 6. The CDR3 covers 13 residues. CDR3 protein: CASSTDRVGEQYV. Written as DNA, the CDR3 is TGTGCCAGCAGCACGGACAGGGTGGGCGAGCAGTACGTC.

The rearrangement joins TRBV29-1 to TRBJ2-1, with 14 bases identical to TRBD2. V shed 6 bases, J shed 8 bases, and the junction held 12 bases outside the gene matches. CDR3 length: 16 amino acids. Germline CDR1 SQVTM, CDR2 ANQGSEA. The CDR3 region has the DNA TGCAGCGTACCCCAAAGACTAGCGGGGGGGTTCGATGAGCAGTTCTTC. Amino acids: CSVPQRLAGGFDEQFF.

CDR3 sequence: CASSFATGGSAFF. For the CDR3, the DNA is TGTGCCAGCAGCTTTGCTACAGGGGGCTCCGCTTTCTTT. The rearrangement joins TRBV5-6 to TRBJ1-1; 9 nucleotides agree with TRBD1. This CDR3 is 13 amino acids long. The germline gives CDR1 SGHDT, CDR2 YYEEEE. V lost 2 bases and J lost 11; bases outside the gene matches: 7.

The chain recombines TRBV7-8 with TRBJ2-7; D may be TRBD2 (5 bases). The V and J ends lost 1 base and 4 bases respectively, with 8 bases between them. In germline, CDR1 is SGHVS, CDR2 FQNEAQ. This CDR3 is 13 amino acids long. Here the CDR3 DNA reads TGTGCCAGCAGCTTAGGTTGGAGGTACGAGCAGTACGTC. Its protein product is CASSLGWRYEQYV.

The chain employs TRBV7-6 and TRBJ2-5; 8 bases map to TRBD1. With V trimmed by 5 bases and J by 9 bases, 5 bases remained unmatched. The CDR3 is 12 residues long. Germline V lookup: CDR1 SGHVS, CDR2 FNYEAQ. The CDR3 nucleotides are TGTGCCAGCAGCCCCCAGGGGGCGGCCCAGTACTTC. Translating gives CASSPQGAAQYF.